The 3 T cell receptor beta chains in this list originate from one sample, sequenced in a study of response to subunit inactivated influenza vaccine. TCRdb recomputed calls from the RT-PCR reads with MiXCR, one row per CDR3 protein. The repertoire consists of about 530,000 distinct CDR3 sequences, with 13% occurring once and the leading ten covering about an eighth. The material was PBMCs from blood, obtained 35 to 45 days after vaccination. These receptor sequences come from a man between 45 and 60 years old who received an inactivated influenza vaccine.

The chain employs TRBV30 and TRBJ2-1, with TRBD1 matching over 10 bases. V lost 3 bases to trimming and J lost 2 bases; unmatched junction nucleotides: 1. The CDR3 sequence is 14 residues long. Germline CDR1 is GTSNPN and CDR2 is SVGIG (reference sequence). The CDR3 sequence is CAWRGTGAYNEQFF. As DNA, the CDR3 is TGTGCCTGGAGGGGGACAGGGGCCTACAATGAGCAGTTCTTC.

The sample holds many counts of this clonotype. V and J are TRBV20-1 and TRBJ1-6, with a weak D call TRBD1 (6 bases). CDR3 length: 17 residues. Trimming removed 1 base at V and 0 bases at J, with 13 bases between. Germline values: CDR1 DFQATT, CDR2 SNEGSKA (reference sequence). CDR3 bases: TGCAGTGCTAGAGGATGGACGGACAGCTCCTATAATTCACCCCTCCACTTT. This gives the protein CSARGWTDSSYNSPLHF.

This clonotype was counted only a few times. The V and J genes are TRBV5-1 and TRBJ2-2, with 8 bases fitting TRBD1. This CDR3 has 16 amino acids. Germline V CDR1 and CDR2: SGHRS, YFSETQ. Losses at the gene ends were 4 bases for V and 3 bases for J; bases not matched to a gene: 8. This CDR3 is CASSLYRGEYTGELFF. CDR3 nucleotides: TGCGCCAGCAGCCTGTACAGGGGGGAGTACACCGGGGAGCTGTTTTTT.